The 12 T cell receptor beta chains below were found in one sample sequenced in a study of T cell repertoires in cytomegalovirus infection (dated 2019 in TCRdb). These receptors' antigens are unknown. The meaning of the sample's treatment or condition label: in vitro stimulation with specific CMV peptide epitopes to enrich CMV-specific T cells. For sequencing, an Illumina HiSeq 1500 was employed. TCRdb's own reprocessing of the public reads used fastp at Q25 and MiXCR and kept productive beta chains. Here each entry gathers all rows of one CDR3 protein and keeps the most common genes and DNA. This sample lists some 940,000 distinct CDR3 sequences; around a third were detected once. Jointly, the top ten make up more than 13% of the sample. Sequencing was performed on cultured CD8+ T cells from PBMCs, taken from culture after CMV antigen stimulation. These receptors were obtained from a human donor in good health (CMV status not recorded). Some clones in this sample may be carry-over from other donors' samples.

This clonotype has more than one count but fewer than ten. The chain has TRBV24-1 and TRBJ2-2, with D perhaps TRBD1 (6 bases). Germline values: CDR1 KGHDR, CDR2 SFDVKD. The V gene lost 3 bases and the J gene lost 6 bases, with 19 bases spanning the gap. The length of the CDR3 is 17 residues. The CDR3 DNA reads TGTGCCACCAGTGATCTGCAGGGGAACGTTCAGGCCGGGGAGCTGTTTTTT. Translated: CATSDLQGNVQAGELFF.

This sequence joins TRBV7-9 and TRBJ1-1, with no clear D. Trimming left V 7 bases short and J 1 base short, with 10 bases between. The CDR3 covers 13 residues. The germline V gene encodes CDR1 SEHNR and CDR2 FQNEAQ (reference sequence). The CDR3 DNA sequence: TGTGCCAGCATCGACGGGGAGAACACTGAAGCTTTCTTT. Its translation is CASIDGENTEAFF.

The rearrangement links TRBV4-1 to TRBJ2-1; D gene unclear. CDR3 size: 12 residues. Per the germline V gene, CDR1 is MGHRA and CDR2 is YSYEKL. V lost 0 bases and J 10 bases, leaving 7 bases between the germline ends. CDR3 in DNA: TGCGCCAGCAGCCAAGATTTGACAGAGCAGTTCTTC. Residues: CASSQDLTEQFF.

This clonotype was seen a few times. The V call is TRBV12-3 or TRBV12-4, the J call TRBJ2-5; D unresolved. Between the trimmed V and J ends, which lost 4 bases and 0 bases, there was a span of 9 bases. The CDR3 sequence is 14 residues long. The CDR3 coding sequence is TGTGCCAGCAGTTCCTCAGACTACCAAGAGACCCAGTACTTC. As protein: CASSSSDYQETQYF.

This clonotype has ten or more counts. This chain joins TRBV7-9 and TRBJ2-6; D may correspond to TRBD1 or TRBD2 (5 bases each). The V gene lost 5 bases and the J gene lost 0 bases, with 14 bases spanning the gap. CDR3 size: 17 residues. From germline, CDR1 is SEHNR and CDR2 FQNEAQ (reference sequence). This CDR3 reads CASSPPRDLSGANVLTF. The CDR3 nucleotides read TGTGCCAGCAGCCCCCCGAGGGACCTCTCTGGGGCCAACGTCCTGACTTTC. The complete variable domain, with remaining parts taken from reference TRBV7-9 and TRBJ2-6, reads DTGVSQNPRHKITKRGQNVTFRCDPISEHNRLYWYRQTLGQGPEFLTYFQNEAQLEKSRLLSDRFSAERPKGSFSTLEIQRTEQGDSAMYLCASSPPRDLSGANVLTFGAGSRLTVL.

The chain joins TRBV20-1 to TRBJ1-2, with a weak D call TRBD1 (5 bases). The CDR3 is 15 amino acids. Germline CDR1 DFQATT, CDR2 SNEGSKA (reference sequence). The V end lost 6 bases, the J end lost 5 bases, and 22 bases lay between the germline ends. In nucleotides, the CDR3 is TGCAGTGCCCTATCTGAGATTCAACAGGTTTATGGCTACACCTTC. It is translated as CSALSEIQQVYGYTF.

The CDR3 DNA is TGTGCCAGCAGTCCTAAGGACGGGAGGTCTGAAGCTTTCTTT. Translated: CASSPKDGRSEAFF. V usage is TRBV27 and J usage is TRBJ1-1; the D is unclear. Germline assignment: CDR1 MNHEY and CDR2 SMNVEV (reference sequence). With 5 bases removed from V and 6 bases from J, the gap between germline ends came to 16 bases. CDR3 length: 14 amino acids.

This clonotype was found many times. This chain joins TRBV7-6 and TRBJ2-7; 9 nucleotides align to TRBD1. The V and J ends lost 5 bases and 4 bases, in that order; junction bases with no gene match: 21. Germline V lookup: CDR1 SGHVS, CDR2 FNYEAQ. The CDR3 runs 19 residues. The CDR3 DNA reads as TGTGCCAGCAGCCCACGTCCCGGGACAGGGCCCGCCCAGGGGTACGAGCAGTACTTC. Its translation: CASSPRPGTGPAQGYEQYF.

The genes are TRBV7-6 and TRBJ2-2; TRBD2 might be the D (6 bases). Trimming took off 4 bases at V and 5 bases at J, with 17 bases between the two ends. The CDR3 is 16 residues long. In germline, CDR1 is SGHVS, CDR2 FNYEAQ. The CDR3 loop reads CASSSPGLQRTGELFF. CDR3 bases: TGTGCCAGCAGCTCCCCGGGACTCCAACGGACCGGGGAGCTGTTTTTT.

The chain has TRBV7-6 and TRBJ1-1, with 9 bases fitting TRBD1. The CDR3 runs 18 residues. After removal of 3 bases from V and 3 bases from J, the junction contained 14 bases not matched to a gene. Per germline, CDR1 SGHVS and CDR2 FNYEAQ. CDR3 coding DNA: TGTGCCAGCAGCTTGCGGATGGGACAGGGACGGTCGGACACTGAAGCTTTCTTT. Protein: CASSLRMGQGRSDTEAFF.

This sequence joins TRBV27 and TRBJ2-5; D not resolved. V was trimmed by 5 bases and J by 2 bases, leaving 12 bases between them. The CDR3 covers 14 residues. The germline gives CDR1 MNHEY, CDR2 SMNVEV (reference sequence). Written as DNA, the CDR3 is TGTGCCAGCAGTCCCGGTCCCACACAAGAGACCCAGTACTTC. Encoded protein: CASSPGPTQETQYF.

This chain connects TRBV2 to TRBJ2-5; weak D call: TRBD1 (6 bases). Trimming pared 9 bases from V and 4 bases from J, leaving 12 bases between. The germline CDR1 and CDR2 sequences are SNHLY and FYNNEI. This CDR3 contains 12 residues. The CDR3 coding sequence is TGTGCCAGTACACCAGGGGTAGAGACCCAGTACTTC. Residues: CASTPGVETQYF.